One and the same sample provided the 5 T cell receptor beta chains below, sequenced in a study of T cells in Graves' hyperthyroidism and ophthalmopathy. Amplification targeted TCR beta CDR3 regions from RNA transcripts. The HTBI set primed first-round TCR CDR3 RT-PCR. Via MiXCR, TCRdb re-called the multiplex PCR reads, giving one row per CDR3 protein. The top ten hold around 3.3% of the sample, which has about 610,000 distinct CDR3 sequences, roughly 16% seen once. The sample consisted of blood. These receptors were taken from a woman aged 35 to 49 with Graves' ophthalmopathy.

This clonotype was seen ten or more times. The CDR3 loop is CASSPDRGDYGYTF. The CDR3, as DNA: TGTGCCAGCAGTCCCGACAGGGGAGACTATGGCTACACCTTC. The chain is built from TRBV12-3 or TRBV12-4 and TRBJ1-2; TRBD1 matches 8 bases. V trimming: 5 bases; J trimming: 3 bases; junction bases outside the gene matches: 5. The CDR3 is 14 amino acids.

This clonotype was counted only a few times. The CDR3 DNA sequence: TGTGCCTGGAGTACGGGACAGGGTGTACATGAGCAGTTCTTC. Amino acids: CAWSTGQGVHEQFF. The J gene is TRBJ2-1, the V gene TRBV30; 9 bases fit TRBD1. Trimming removed 2 bases from V and 8 bases from J; junction bases left unmatched: 7. This CDR3 comprises 14 residues. CDR1 GTSNPN and CDR2 SVGIG come from the germline V gene (reference sequence).

CDR3 sequence reads: CSVEDGTDTQYF. The CDR3 DNA sequence: TGCAGCGTTGAGGACGGGACAGATACGCAGTATTTT. The chain employs TRBV29-1 and TRBJ2-3; no firm D call. Germline V gene sequence: CDR1 SQVTM, CDR2 ANQGSEA. V lost 3 bases, J lost 3 bases, and 7 bases lay in between. CDR3 length: 12 amino acids.

The V and J genes are TRBV5-1 and TRBJ2-7; TRBD2 aligns across 7 bases. Germline CDR1 is SGHRS and CDR2 is YFSETQ. The V gene end was trimmed by 0 bases and the J gene end by 1 base; junction bases not matched to a gene: 7. This CDR3 has 16 residues. Here the CDR3 DNA reads TGCGCCAGCAGCTTGGCCGGGGGGTTTCCATCCTACGAGCAGTACTTC. This gives the protein CASSLAGGFPSYEQYF.

The V and J genes are TRBV6-9 and TRBJ2-1; D is possibly TRBD2 (5 bases). V dropped 3 bases and J dropped 1 base, with 13 bases sitting between them. From germline, CDR1 is MNHGY and CDR2 SVAAGI. The CDR3 is 16 amino acids. This chain's CDR3 is CASSYGGLASYNEQFF. CDR3 DNA: TGTGCCAGCAGTTACGGTGGTCTAGCTTCCTACAATGAGCAGTTCTTC.